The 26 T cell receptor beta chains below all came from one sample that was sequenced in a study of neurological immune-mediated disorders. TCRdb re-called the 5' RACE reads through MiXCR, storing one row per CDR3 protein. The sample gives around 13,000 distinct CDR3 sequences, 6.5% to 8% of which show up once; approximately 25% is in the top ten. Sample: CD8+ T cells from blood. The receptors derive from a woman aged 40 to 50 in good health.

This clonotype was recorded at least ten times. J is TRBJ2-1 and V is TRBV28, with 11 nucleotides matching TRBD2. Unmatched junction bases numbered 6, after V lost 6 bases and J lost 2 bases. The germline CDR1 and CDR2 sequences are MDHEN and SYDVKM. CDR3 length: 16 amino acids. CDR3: CASRVAGLAAYNEQFF. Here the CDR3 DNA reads TGTGCCAGCAGGGTAGCGGGACTAGCGGCCTACAATGAGCAGTTCTTC.

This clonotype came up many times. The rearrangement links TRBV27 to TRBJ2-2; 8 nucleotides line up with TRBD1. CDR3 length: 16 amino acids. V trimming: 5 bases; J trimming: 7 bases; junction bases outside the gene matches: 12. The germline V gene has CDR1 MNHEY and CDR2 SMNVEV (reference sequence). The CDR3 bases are TGTGCCAGCAGTCCTATGCTAGGACAGGGAATCGGGGAGCTGTTTTTT. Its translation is CASSPMLGQGIGELFF.

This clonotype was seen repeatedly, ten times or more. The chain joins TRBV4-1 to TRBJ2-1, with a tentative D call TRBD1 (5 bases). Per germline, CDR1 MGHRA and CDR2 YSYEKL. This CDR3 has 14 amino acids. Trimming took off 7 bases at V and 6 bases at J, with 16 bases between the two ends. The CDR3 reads CASTQAPAVNEQFF. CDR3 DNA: TGCGCCAGCACACAGGCCCCCGCGGTCAATGAGCAGTTCTTC.

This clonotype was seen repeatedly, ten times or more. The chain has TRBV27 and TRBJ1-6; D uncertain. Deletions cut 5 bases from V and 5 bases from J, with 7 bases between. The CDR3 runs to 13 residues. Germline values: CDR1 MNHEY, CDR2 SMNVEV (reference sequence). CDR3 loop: CASSLLNNSPLHF. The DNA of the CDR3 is TGTGCCAGCAGTCTCCTCAATAATTCACCCCTCCACTTT.

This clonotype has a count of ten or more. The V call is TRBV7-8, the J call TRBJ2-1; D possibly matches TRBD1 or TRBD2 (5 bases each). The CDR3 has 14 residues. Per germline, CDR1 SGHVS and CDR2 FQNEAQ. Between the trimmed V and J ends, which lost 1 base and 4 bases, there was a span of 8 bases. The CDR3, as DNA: TGTGCCAGCAGCTTAGTGGGACCGTACAATGAGCAGTTCTTC. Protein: CASSLVGPYNEQFF.

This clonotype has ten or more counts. In DNA form, the CDR3 reads TGTGCCAGCGGGGCTTCCCCCTACGAGCAGTACTTC. Its protein product is CASGASPYEQYF. The chain uses TRBV6-5 and TRBJ2-7, with a possible D match to TRBD1 (5 bases). This CDR3 spans 12 amino acids. V shed 8 bases and J shed 2 bases, with 10 bases lying between them. Germline assignment: CDR1 MNHEY and CDR2 SVGAGI.

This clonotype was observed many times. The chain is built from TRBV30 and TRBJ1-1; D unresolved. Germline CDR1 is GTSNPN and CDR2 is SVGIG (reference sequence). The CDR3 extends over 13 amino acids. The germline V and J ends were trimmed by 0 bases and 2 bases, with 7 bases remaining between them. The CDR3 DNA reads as TGTGCCTGGAGTGTATTAGGAAACACTGAAGCTTTCTTT. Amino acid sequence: CAWSVLGNTEAFF. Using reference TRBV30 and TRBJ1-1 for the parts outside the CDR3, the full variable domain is SQTIHQWPATLVQPVGSPLSLECTVEGTSNPNLYWYRQAAGRGLQLLFYSVGIGQISSEVPQNLSASRPQDRQFILSSKKLLLSDSGFYLCAWSVLGNTEAFFGQGTRLTVV.

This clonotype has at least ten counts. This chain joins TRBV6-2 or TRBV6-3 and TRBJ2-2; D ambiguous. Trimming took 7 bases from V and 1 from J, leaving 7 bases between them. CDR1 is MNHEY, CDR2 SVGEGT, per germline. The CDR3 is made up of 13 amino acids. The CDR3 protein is CASKRRNTGELFF. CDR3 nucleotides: TGTGCCAGCAAACGGAGGAACACCGGGGAGCTGTTTTTT.

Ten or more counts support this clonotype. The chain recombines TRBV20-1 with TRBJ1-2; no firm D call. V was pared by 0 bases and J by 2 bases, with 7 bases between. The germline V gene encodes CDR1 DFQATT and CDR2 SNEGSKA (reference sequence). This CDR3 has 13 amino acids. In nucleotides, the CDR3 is TGCAGTGCTAGAGATGGGGAAAACTATGGCTACACCTTC. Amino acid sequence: CSARDGENYGYTF.

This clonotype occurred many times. The CDR3 reads CSASTSGSGSSYNEQFF. CDR3 coding DNA: TGCAGTGCTAGCACTAGCGGGAGCGGGAGCTCCTACAATGAGCAGTTCTTC. The chain uses TRBV20-1 and TRBJ2-1; 11 bases match TRBD2. Germline V gene lookup returns CDR1 DFQATT and CDR2 SNEGSKA (reference sequence). J lost 0 bases, V lost 3 bases, and 7 bases had no gene match. This CDR3 has 17 amino acids.

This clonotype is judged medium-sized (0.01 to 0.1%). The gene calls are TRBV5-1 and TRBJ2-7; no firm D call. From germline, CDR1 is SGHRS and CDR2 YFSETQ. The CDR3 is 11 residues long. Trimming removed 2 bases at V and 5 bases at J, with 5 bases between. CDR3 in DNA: TGCGCCAGCAGCTTTGGAGACGAGCAGTACTTC. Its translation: CASSFGDEQYF.

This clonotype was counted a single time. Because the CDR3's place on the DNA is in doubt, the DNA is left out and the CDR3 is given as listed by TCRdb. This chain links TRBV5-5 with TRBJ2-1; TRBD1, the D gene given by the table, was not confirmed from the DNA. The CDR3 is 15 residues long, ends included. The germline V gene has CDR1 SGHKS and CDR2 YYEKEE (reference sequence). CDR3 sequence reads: CASSFGQGAAYEQFF.

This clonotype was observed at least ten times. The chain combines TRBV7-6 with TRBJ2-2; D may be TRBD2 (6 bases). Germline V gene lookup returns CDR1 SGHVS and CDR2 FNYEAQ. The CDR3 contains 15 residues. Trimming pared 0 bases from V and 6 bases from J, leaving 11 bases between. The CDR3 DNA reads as TGTGCCAGCAGCTTAGCGGTGGCGGGGCCCGGGGAGCTGTTTTTT. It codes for CASSLAVAGPGELFF. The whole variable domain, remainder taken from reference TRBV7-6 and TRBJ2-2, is GAGVSQSPRYKVTKRGQDVALRCDPISGHVSLYWYRQALGQGPEFLTYFNYEAQQDKSGLPNDRFSAERPEGSISTLTIQRTEQRDSAMYRCASSLAVAGPGELFFGEGSRLTVL.

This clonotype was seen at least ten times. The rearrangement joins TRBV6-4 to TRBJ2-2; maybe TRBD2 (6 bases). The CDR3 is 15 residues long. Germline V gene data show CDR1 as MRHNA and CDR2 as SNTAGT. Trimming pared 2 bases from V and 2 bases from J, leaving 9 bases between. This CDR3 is CASSDGDSNTGELFF. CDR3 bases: TGTGCCAGCAGTGACGGGGACTCCAACACCGGGGAGCTGTTTTTT.

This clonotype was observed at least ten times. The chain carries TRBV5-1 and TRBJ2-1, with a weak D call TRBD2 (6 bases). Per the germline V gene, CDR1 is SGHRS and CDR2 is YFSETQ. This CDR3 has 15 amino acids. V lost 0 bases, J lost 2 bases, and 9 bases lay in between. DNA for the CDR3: TGCGCCAGCAGCTTGGTCCGGGAGACCTACAATGAGCAGTTCTTC. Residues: CASSLVRETYNEQFF.

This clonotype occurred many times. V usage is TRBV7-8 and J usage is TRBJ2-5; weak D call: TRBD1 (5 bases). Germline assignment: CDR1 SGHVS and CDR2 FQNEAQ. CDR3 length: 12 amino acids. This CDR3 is CAGEGDRGTQYF. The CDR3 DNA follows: TGTGCAGGGGAAGGGGATAGGGGGACCCAGTACTTC.

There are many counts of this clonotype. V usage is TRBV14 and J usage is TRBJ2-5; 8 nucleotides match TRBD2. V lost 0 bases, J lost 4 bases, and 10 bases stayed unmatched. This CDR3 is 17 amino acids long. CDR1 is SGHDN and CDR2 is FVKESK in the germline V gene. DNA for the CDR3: TGTGCCAGCAGCCAAGAAAGAGCGGGAGTAGTCCTAGAGACCCAGTACTTC. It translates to CASSQERAGVVLETQYF. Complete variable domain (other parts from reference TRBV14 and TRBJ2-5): EAGVTQFPSHSVIEKGQTVTLRCDPISGHDNLYWYRRVMGKEIKFLLHFVKESKQDESGMPNNRFLAERTGGTYSTLKVQPAELEDSGVYFCASSQERAGVVLETQYFGPGTRLLVL.

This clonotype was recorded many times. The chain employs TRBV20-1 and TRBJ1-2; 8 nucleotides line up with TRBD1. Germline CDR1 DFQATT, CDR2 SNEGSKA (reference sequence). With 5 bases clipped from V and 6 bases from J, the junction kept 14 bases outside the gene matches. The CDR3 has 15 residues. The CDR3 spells CSADDRGKSSNGYTF. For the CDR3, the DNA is TGCAGTGCTGACGACAGGGGAAAATCGTCGAATGGCTACACCTTC.

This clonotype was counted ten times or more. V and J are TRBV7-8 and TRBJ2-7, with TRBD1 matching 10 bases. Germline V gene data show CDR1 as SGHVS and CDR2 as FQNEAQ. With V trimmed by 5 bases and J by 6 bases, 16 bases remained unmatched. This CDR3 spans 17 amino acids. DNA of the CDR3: TGTGCCAGCAGCCATAAGGGGGTGGGACAGGGGTTCGTCGAGCAGTACTTC. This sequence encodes CASSHKGVGQGFVEQYF. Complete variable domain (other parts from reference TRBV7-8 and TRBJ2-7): GAGVSQSPRYKVAKRGQDVALRCDPISGHVSLFWYQQALGQGPEFLTYFQNEAQLDKSGLPSDRFFAERPEGSVSTLKIQRTQQEDSAVYLCASSHKGVGQGFVEQYFGPGTRLTVT.

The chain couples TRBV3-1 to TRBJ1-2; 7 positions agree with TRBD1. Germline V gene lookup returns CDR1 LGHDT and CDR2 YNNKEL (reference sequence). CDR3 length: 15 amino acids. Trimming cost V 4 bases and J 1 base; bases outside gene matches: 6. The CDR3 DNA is TGTGCCAGCAGCCCGGTGACAGGGTTTAACTATGGCTACACCTTC. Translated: CASSPVTGFNYGYTF.

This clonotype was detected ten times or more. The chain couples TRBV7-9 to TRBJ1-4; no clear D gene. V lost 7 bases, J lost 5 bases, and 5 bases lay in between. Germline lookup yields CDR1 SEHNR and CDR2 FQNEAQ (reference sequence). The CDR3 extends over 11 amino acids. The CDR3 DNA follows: TGTGCCAGCACGGCGAATGAAAAACTGTTTTTT. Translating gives CASTANEKLFF.

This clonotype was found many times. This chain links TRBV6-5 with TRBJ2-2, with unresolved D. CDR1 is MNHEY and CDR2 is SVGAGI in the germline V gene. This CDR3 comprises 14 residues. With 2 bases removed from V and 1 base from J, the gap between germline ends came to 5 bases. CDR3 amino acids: CASSYGENTGELFF. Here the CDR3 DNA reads TGTGCCAGCAGTTACGGGGAGAACACCGGGGAGCTGTTTTTT.

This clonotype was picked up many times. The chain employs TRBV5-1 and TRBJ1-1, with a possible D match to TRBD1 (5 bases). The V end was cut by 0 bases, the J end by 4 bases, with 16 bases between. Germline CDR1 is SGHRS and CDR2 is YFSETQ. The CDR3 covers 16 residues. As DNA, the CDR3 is TGCGCCAGCAGCTTGGGGCCGGCGGGGGATGGCACTGAAGCTTTCTTT. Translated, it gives CASSLGPAGDGTEAFF.

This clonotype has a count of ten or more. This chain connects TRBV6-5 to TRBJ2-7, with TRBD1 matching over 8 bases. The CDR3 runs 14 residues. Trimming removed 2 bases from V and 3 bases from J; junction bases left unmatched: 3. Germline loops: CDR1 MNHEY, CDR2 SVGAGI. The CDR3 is CASSYAQGGYEQYF. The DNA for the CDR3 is TGTGCCAGCAGTTACGCACAGGGGGGCTACGAGCAGTACTTC.

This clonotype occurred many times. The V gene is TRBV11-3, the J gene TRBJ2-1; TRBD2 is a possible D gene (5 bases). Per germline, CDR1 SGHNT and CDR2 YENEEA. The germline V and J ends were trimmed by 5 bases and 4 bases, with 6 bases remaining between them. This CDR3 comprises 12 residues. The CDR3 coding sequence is TGTGCCAGCAGCGAGGGTTACAATGAGCAGTTCTTC. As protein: CASSEGYNEQFF.

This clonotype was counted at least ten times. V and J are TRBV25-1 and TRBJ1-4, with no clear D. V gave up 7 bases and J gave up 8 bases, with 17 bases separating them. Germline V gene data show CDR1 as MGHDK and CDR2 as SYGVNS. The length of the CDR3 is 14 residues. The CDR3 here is CASMSWARNEKLFF. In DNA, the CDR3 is TGTGCCAGCATGTCCTGGGCGCGGAACGAAAAACTGTTTTTT.